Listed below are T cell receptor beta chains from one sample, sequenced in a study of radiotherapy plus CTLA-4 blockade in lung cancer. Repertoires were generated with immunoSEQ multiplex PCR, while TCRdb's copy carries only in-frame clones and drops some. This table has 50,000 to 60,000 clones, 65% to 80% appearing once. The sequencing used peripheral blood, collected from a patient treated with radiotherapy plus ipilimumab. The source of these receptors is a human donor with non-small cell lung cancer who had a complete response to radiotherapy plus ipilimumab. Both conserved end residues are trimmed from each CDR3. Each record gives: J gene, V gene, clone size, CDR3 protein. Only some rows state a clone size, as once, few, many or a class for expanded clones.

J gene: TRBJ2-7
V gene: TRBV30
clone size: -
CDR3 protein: AWTSGRGSYEQY

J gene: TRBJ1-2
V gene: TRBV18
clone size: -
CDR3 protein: ASSPIVEGGLGGYT

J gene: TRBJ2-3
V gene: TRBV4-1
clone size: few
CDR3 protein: ASSQKKLASTDTQY

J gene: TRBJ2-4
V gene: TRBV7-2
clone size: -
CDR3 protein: ASSPRPSTILAKNIQY

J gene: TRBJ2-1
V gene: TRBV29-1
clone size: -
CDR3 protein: SVDSGRASNEQF

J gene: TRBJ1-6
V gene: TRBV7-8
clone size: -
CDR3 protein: ASSLVRVNSPLH

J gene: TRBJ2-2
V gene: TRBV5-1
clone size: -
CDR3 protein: ASSLVPSGSDTGELF

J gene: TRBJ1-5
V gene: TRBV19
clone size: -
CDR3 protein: ASPRGYSNQPQH

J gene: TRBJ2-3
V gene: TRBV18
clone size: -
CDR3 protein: ASSPVGQGTDTQY

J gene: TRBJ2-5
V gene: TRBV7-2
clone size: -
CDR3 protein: ASSSGLQETQY

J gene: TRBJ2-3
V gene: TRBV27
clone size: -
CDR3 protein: ASGRGGRSAGDTQY

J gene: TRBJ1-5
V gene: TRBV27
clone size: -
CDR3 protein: ASSPQTGGASQPQH

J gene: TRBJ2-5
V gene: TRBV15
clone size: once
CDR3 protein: ATSRGGRGARETQY

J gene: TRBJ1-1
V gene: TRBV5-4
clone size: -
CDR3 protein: ASSPGLGNTEAF

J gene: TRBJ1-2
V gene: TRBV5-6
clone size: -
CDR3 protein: ASSWRGQGDGYT

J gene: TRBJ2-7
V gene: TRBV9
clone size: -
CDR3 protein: ASSVGGRGEGYYEQY

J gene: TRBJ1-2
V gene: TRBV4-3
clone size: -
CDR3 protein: ASSQGLQGGSIRNYGYT

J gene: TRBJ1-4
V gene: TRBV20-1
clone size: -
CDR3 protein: SARSRGKLF

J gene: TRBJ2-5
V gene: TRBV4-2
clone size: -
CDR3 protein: ASSQDGGGTQY

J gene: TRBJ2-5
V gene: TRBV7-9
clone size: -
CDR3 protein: ASSESGVETQY

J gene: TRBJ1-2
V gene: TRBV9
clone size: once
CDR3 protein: ASSLGTGNYGYT

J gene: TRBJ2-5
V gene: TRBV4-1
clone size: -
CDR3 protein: ASSQAPSGQETQY

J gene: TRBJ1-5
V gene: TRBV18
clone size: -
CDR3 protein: ASSPMADSNQPQH

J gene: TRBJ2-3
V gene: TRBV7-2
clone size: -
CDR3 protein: ASSLKSGSTDTQY

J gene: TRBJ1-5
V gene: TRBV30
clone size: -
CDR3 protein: AWSVPGLYSNQPQH

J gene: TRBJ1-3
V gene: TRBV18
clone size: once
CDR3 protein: ASSPRGGRDTIY

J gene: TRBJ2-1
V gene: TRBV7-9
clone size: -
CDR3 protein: ASTNEPRGRNEQF

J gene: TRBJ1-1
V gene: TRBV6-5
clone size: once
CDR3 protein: ASSYRGIFMNTEAF

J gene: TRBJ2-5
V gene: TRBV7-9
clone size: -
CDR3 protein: ASSPAVGQFQETQY

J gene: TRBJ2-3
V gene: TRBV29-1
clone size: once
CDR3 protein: SVEDPVDRGVDTQY

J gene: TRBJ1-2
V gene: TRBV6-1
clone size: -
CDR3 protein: ASRNFDRPYGYT

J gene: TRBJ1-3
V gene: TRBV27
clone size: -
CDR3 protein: ASKPGRAGNTIY

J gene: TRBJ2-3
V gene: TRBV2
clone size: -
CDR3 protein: ASWTSGETDTQY

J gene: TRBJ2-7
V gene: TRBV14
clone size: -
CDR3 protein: ASSQGLGGIEDSYEQY

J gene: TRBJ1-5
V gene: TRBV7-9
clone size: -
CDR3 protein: ASSRTGRSNQPQH

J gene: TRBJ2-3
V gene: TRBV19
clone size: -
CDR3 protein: ACRDRGKADTQY

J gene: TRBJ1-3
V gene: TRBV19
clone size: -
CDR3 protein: ATRGQGSGNTIY

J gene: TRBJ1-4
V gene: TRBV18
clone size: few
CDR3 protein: ASSPVATNEKLF

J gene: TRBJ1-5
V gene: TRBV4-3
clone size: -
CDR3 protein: ASSQDRGGIASQPQH

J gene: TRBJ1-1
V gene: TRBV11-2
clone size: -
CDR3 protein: ASSLGGRTEAF

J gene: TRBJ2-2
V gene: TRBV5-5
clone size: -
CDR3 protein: ASSGAGGPHTGELF

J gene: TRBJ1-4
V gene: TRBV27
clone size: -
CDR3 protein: ASSREATNEKLF

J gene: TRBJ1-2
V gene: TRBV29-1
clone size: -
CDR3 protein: SVGASTRGYGYT

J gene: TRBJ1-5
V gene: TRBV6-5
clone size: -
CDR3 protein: ASMNSLDSNQPQH

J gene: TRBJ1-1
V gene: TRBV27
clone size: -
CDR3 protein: ASSFDRATEAF

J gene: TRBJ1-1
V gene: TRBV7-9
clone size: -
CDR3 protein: ASTLGGLNTEAF

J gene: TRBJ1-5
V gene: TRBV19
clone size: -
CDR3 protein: ASSTTGSYQPQH

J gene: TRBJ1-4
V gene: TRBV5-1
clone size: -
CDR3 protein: ASSFTGGAGEKLF

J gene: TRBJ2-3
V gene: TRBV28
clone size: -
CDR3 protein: ASRKQRNTDTQY

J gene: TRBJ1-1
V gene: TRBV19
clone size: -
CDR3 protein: ASSLNRGINTEAF